These 4 T cell receptor beta chains came from one sample sequenced in a study of blood T cells in healthy people across ages. Then a second PCR, running roughly 7 to 11 cycles, was carried out with a sample-barcoded 5' primer and a J-beta primer mix. Each CDR3 protein is one row after TCRdb ran MiXCR on the 5' RACE reads. The sample lists 700,000 to 950,000 distinct CDR3 sequences, approximately 43% occurring once. Sequencing used blood. These receptors were obtained from a woman in her fifties or sixties in good health.

This clonotype turned up a few times. The V and J genes are TRBV12-3 or TRBV12-4 and TRBJ2-7, with 14 bases fitting TRBD2. This CDR3 spans 19 amino acids. V shed 5 bases, J shed 7 bases, and the junction held 19 bases outside the gene matches. The CDR3 DNA reads TGTGCCAGCAGTCCCGTAACCGGGACTAGCGGGAGAACGTACAATGAGCAGTACTTC. This translates into CASSPVTGTSGRTYNEQYF.

On this clonotype itself: Germline is not matched at one junction end, which may reflect a read error. The chain joins TRBV4-1 to TRBJ2-7, with 7 bases fitting TRBD2. Germline CDR1 reads MGHRA; CDR2 reads YSYEKL. The CDR3 extends over 15 amino acids. DNA for the CDR3: TGCGCCTGCAGCCAAGAGACTAGCCGATCCTACGAGCAGTACTTC. As protein: CACSQETSRSYEQYF.

The table lists this clonotype with many counts. The rearrangement joins TRBV11-2 to TRBJ1-5; weak D call: TRBD1 (6 bases). With 8 bases removed from V and 2 bases from J, the gap between germline ends came to 10 bases. The CDR3 is made up of 13 amino acids. Germline assignment: CDR1 SGHAT and CDR2 FQNNGV. CDR3 amino acids: CASSEGGNQPQHF. In DNA form, the CDR3 reads TGTGCCAGCTCGGAGGGGGGCAATCAGCCCCAGCATTTT.

Turning to this clonotype: A much bigger clone sits one base away, suggesting this may be a read error. This rearrangement joins TRBV12-3 or TRBV12-4 to TRBJ2-1; 8 bases map to TRBD1. This CDR3 contains 14 residues. V gave up 6 bases and J gave up 13 bases; unmatched junction bases: 14. CDR3 amino acids: CASRPDRGGETQFF. CDR3 nucleotide sequence: TGTGCCAGCAGACCCGACAGGGGAGGAGAGACCCAGTTCTTC.